The table lists the clone carrying this T cell receptor (beta chain) with a count of one. Per the authors' pipeline: Nucleated cell counts were estimated from reference gene primer amplification. Method: immunoSEQ multiplex PCR; TCRdb's copy keeps in-frame clones and lacks some. V, J and clone size are those of that table, while D and trimming were read from the DNA. The sample yields roughly 200,000 clones, roughly 88% seen once. This specimen belongs to a study of blood T cell repertoires in COVID-19. The overall study: Samples representing acute and convalescent COVID-19 were sourced from the United States, Italy and Spain. PBMCs, B-cell-depleted T cells, or T cells were the source of the cDNA or gDNA that made up the material.

The ends were cut back, 4 bases at V and 5 bases at J, with 19 bases in the middle. This CDR3 comprises 16 residues. Germline values: CDR1 SGHRS, CDR2 YFSETQ. The TCR originated in a woman between 40 and 55 years old who had recovered from COVID-19. The V gene is TRBV5-1, the J gene TRBJ2-1; D possibly corresponds to TRBD1 (7 bases). The specimen was peripheral blood. CDR3 DNA: TGCGCCAGCAGCCCGGGACAGTGGGGGGTTGACAATGAGCAGTTCTTC. It yields the protein CASSPGQWGVDNEQFF.